The clone carrying this T cell receptor (beta chain) showed up just a few times. This CDR3 is 13 amino acids long. Germline V lookup: CDR1 SGHNT, CDR2 YENEEA. The V end was cut by 5 bases, the J end by 7 bases, with 12 bases between. These data belong to a study of shared clonotypes between healthy human individuals. The authors distributed each subset's genomic DNA evenly over several immunoSEQ plates. Here immunoSEQ multiplex PCR was the method, and the copy in TCRdb shows in-frame clones only, minus some. The data contain some 2,500,000 clones, roughly 90% of them singletons. The receptor comes from a man aged 18-30 years in good health. Some clones in this sample may be carry-over from other donors' samples. Sequenced: naive CD4+ T cells from PBMCs. Subset in this sample: CD45RA+ positively selected. The J gene is TRBJ1-3, the V gene TRBV11-3; D unclear. In DNA, the CDR3 is TGTGCCAGCAGCCCAAGGTCCGGGAACACCATATATTTT. Amino acids: CASSPRSGNTIYF.